Below are 3 T cell receptor beta chains sequenced from a single sample in a study of shared clonotypes between healthy human individuals. The repertoire was sequenced with immunoSEQ multiplex PCR; TCRdb's copy has only in-frame clones and lacks some. The sample has 2 million to 2.5 million clones; about 94% are singletons. The source material was naive CD4+ T cells sorted from blood. The subset: CD45RA+ positively selected. These receptors were taken from a young man in good health.

This clone appeared a single time. This chain connects TRBV7-8 to TRBJ2-7, with 8 positions matching TRBD1. The CDR3 spans 18 residues. Germline CDR1 SGHVS, CDR2 FQNEAQ. With V trimmed by 2 bases and J by 1 base, 13 bases remained unmatched. For the CDR3, the DNA is TGTGCCAGCAGCTTAAGGGGACAGGCCGCGTTGCAGTCCTACGAGCAGTACTTC. Its protein product is CASSLRGQAALQSYEQYF.

A single count supports this clone. The chain's CDR3 is CASSPPLEGDQPQHF. The CDR3 DNA reads TGTGCCAGCAGCCCACCCCTCGAGGGGGACCAGCCCCAGCATTTT. V gene TRBV7-6 combines with J gene TRBJ1-5; tentative D call: TRBD1 (6 bases). V was clipped by 5 bases and J by 7 bases, with 18 bases between them. The CDR3 is made up of 15 amino acids. CDR1 is SGHVS, CDR2 FNYEAQ, per germline.

The chain joins TRBV19 to TRBJ1-1; D is ambiguous. The CDR3 totals 11 residues. V was shortened by 7 bases and J by 4 bases, with 7 bases between the two germline ends. Germline lookup yields CDR1 LNHDA and CDR2 SQIVND (reference sequence). CDR3 DNA: TGTGCCAGTAACCTAGGCACTGAAGCTTTCTTT. Protein: CASNLGTEAFF.